A single sample is the source of the 32 T cell receptor beta chains below, sequenced in a study of blood T cell repertoires in COVID-19. Libraries were prepared by immunoSEQ multiplex PCR; TCRdb keeps only in-frame clonotypes and omits some of them. The table includes around 170,000 clones, 70% to 80% detected once. The specimen was PBMCs or T cells enriched from blood (not recorded which). The receptors were gathered from a man aged 55 to 70 who had been exposed to COVID-19.

The DNA for the CDR3 is TGCAGCGTTGAGACTAGCGGGAAACAGCATACGCAGTATTTT. This codes for CSVETSGKQHTQYF. V gene TRBV29-1 combines with J gene TRBJ2-3; 11 bases agree with TRBD2. There are 14 residues in the CDR3. J gave up 7 bases and V 3 bases, and 6 bases lay outside the gene matches. Germline-derived CDR1 and CDR2 are SQVTM and ANQGSEA.

The rearrangement joins TRBV11-1 to TRBJ1-5; D remains unclear. The germline V and J ends were trimmed by 5 bases and 4 bases, with 9 bases remaining between them. Per the germline V gene, CDR1 is SGHAT and CDR2 is FQDESV (reference sequence). The CDR3 totals 13 residues. The DNA for the CDR3 is TGTGCCAGCAGCCCTTCGACAAATCAGCCCCAGCATTTT. Encoded protein: CASSPSTNQPQHF.

The rearrangement links TRBV19 to TRBJ1-6; D is perhaps TRBD1 (5 bases). Trimming took 6 bases from V and 6 from J, leaving 12 bases between them. Germline CDR1 reads LNHDA; CDR2 reads SQIVND (reference sequence). This CDR3 spans 14 amino acids. The DNA of the CDR3 is TGTGCCAGTAGGCAGGGCTCGGGTAATTCACCCCTCCACTTT. Amino acids: CASRQGSGNSPLHF.

The V gene is TRBV12-5, the J gene TRBJ2-6, with TRBD2 matching over 10 bases. This CDR3 region has 24 residues. Trimming removed 3 bases from V and 0 bases from J; junction bases left unmatched: 23. Germline V gives CDR1 LGHNT, CDR2 FRNRAP. CDR3 DNA: TGTGCTAGTGGTTTAGGCCTTCCGGGACTAGCGCTACTAGGGTACCTCTCTGGGGCCAACGTCCTGACTTTC. Translation: CASGLGLPGLALLGYLSGANVLTF.

In its sample, this clone was seen once. This rearrangement joins TRBV2 to TRBJ1-2; D is unresolved. Trimming pared 4 bases from V and 3 bases from J, leaving 12 bases between. Germline V gene lookup returns CDR1 SNHLY and CDR2 FYNNEI. This CDR3 has 14 amino acids. CDR3 coding DNA: TGTGCCAGCAGTGGCCCTTTCCGGGACTATGGCTACACCTTC. Its protein is CASSGPFRDYGYTF.

The genes are TRBV27 and TRBJ2-5, with D possibly matching TRBD2 (5 bases). Trimming left V 10 bases short and J 7 bases short, with 19 bases between. The CDR3 consists of 13 residues. CDR1 and CDR2 from the germline V gene are MNHEY and SMNVEV (reference sequence). DNA of the CDR3: TGTGCCACCTGGTCAGCACGAGAGGGGACCCAGTACTTC. Its protein product is CATWSAREGTQYF.

The chain employs TRBV10-3 and TRBJ2-7, with D possibly matching TRBD1 (5 bases). V was shortened by 2 bases and J by 0 bases, with 8 bases between the two germline ends. CDR3 length equals 14 residues. The germline CDR1 and CDR2 sequences are ENHRY and SYGVKD. The CDR3 sequence is CAISEETASYEQYF. In DNA form, the CDR3 reads TGTGCCATCAGTGAGGAGACAGCCTCCTACGAGCAGTACTTC.

V and J are TRBV7-8 and TRBJ2-2, with 8 bases identical to TRBD1. After removal of 5 bases from V and 5 bases from J, the junction contained 10 bases not matched to a gene. Germline assignment: CDR1 SGHVS and CDR2 FQNEAQ. This CDR3 is 16 amino acids long. CDR3 residues: CASSHDRRQGTGELFF. The CDR3 nucleotides read TGTGCCAGCAGCCATGACCGTAGACAGGGGACCGGGGAGCTGTTTTTT.

The V gene is TRBV28, the J gene TRBJ2-2, with 8 bases fitting TRBD2. The CDR3 totals 14 residues. Germline V gene data show CDR1 as MDHEN and CDR2 as SYDVKM. V lost 8 bases to trimming and J lost 1 base; unmatched junction nucleotides: 3. CDR3 sequence: CASSRGGNTGELFF. For the CDR3, the DNA is TGTGCCAGCTCCCGGGGGGGGAACACCGGGGAGCTGTTTTTT. Complete variable domain (other parts from reference TRBV28 and TRBJ2-2): DVKVTQSSRYLVKRTGEKVFLECVQDMDHENMFWYRQDPGLGLRLIYFSYDVKMKEKGDIPEGYSVSREKKERFSLILESASTNQTSMYLCASSRGGNTGELFFGEGSRLTVL.

This chain connects TRBV27 to TRBJ1-5; 7 bases line up with TRBD1. After removal of 5 bases from V and 4 bases from J, the junction contained 5 bases not matched to a gene. Germline CDR1 and CDR2: MNHEY and SMNVEV (reference sequence). CDR3 length: 14 amino acids. This chain's CDR3 is CASSPGTENQPQHF. The CDR3 DNA reads as TGTGCCAGCAGTCCAGGGACAGAAAATCAGCCCCAGCATTTT.

V is TRBV28 and J is TRBJ1-5; perhaps TRBD1 as D (6 bases). The CDR3 totals 15 residues. V was cut by 6 bases and J by 7 bases, with 19 bases left in between. CDR1 is MDHEN, CDR2 SYDVKM, per germline. The CDR3, as DNA: TGTGCCAGCAGCCCTGAACAGGGTCTGGGGCAGCCCCAGCATTTT. It specifies CASSPEQGLGQPQHF.

The chain has TRBV18 and TRBJ2-6; the match to TRBD1 covers 9 bases. Germline CDR1 reads KGHSH; CDR2 reads LQKENI. V lost 4 bases to trimming and J lost 2 bases; unmatched junction nucleotides: 3. This CDR3 has 16 amino acids. The CDR3 is CASSRDRVPGANVLTF. The CDR3 DNA reads TGTGCCAGCTCACGGGACAGGGTACCTGGGGCCAACGTCCTGACTTTC.

The chain employs TRBV6-5 and TRBJ1-2, with D unclear. CDR3 length: 15 amino acids. Trimming removed 0 bases at V and 4 bases at J, with 12 bases between. Germline lookup yields CDR1 MNHEY and CDR2 SVGAGI. CDR3 bases: TGTGCCAGCAGTTACTCGAGAATTTTGAGCTATGGCTACACCTTC. Its protein is CASSYSRILSYGYTF.

The chain combines TRBV19 with TRBJ1-5, with 8 bases lining up with TRBD1. V gave up 10 bases and J gave up 7 bases; unmatched junction bases: 12. Germline lookup yields CDR1 LNHDA and CDR2 SQIVND (reference sequence). The CDR3 covers 14 residues. The CDR3 DNA sequence: TGTGCCACCGCGGGCAGGGGGCTAAGGCAGCCCCAGCATTTT. Protein sequence: CATAGRGLRQPQHF.

The chain joins TRBV27 to TRBJ1-1; 7 nucleotides align to TRBD1. Looked up from germline, CDR1 is MNHEY and CDR2 is SMNVEV (reference sequence). The junction had 12 bases not matched to a gene; V was cut back by 6 bases and J by 8 bases. This CDR3 is 14 amino acids long. The CDR3 nucleotides read TGTGCCAGCAGGAAACAGGGGATAAGGGCCGAAGCTTTCTTT. It translates to CASRKQGIRAEAFF.

The V call is TRBV27, the J call TRBJ1-5; unclear D gene. The CDR3 length is 15 residues. Per the germline V gene, CDR1 is MNHEY and CDR2 is SMNVEV (reference sequence). V was cut by 8 bases and J by 2 bases, with 16 bases left in between. The chain's CDR3 is CASRTRGGGNQPQHF. The CDR3 nucleotides are TGTGCCAGCCGTACGCGAGGCGGTGGCAATCAGCCCCAGCATTTT.

The genes are TRBV7-2 and TRBJ2-1; 14 nucleotides line up with TRBD2. The CDR3 extends over 15 amino acids. V lost 5 bases to trimming and J lost 6 bases; unmatched junction nucleotides: 3. Germline CDR1 reads SGHTA; CDR2 reads FQGNSA. The CDR3 region has the DNA TGTGCCAGCAGCCCGGGACTAGCGGGGGTCAATGAGCAGTTCTTC. Translated, it gives CASSPGLAGVNEQFF.

For this clone: A much larger clone lies one base from this, so it may be a read error. The V gene is TRBV9, the J gene TRBJ1-3, with D possibly matching TRBD1 (5 bases). V shed 5 bases and J shed 0 bases, with 12 bases lying between them. This CDR3 spans 15 amino acids. Germline CDR1 is SGDLS and CDR2 is YYNGEE. CDR3 DNA sequence: TGTGCCAGCAGGCAGGGTTCCAGCTCTGGAAACACCATATATTTT. It yields the protein CASRQGSSSGNTIYF.

V and J are TRBV15 and TRBJ2-1, with a tentative D call TRBD1 (6 bases). Trimming took off 4 bases at V and 10 bases at J, with 17 bases between the two ends. The CDR3 runs 14 residues. From germline, CDR1 is LNHNV and CDR2 YYDKDF (reference sequence). CDR3: CATSTLGQYGEQFF. CDR3 in DNA: TGTGCCACCAGCACCCTTGGACAGTACGGCGAGCAGTTCTTC. Full variable domain (outside the CDR3, taken from reference TRBV15 and TRBJ2-1): DAMVIQNPRYQVTQFGKPVTLSCSQTLNHNVMYWYQQKSSQAPKLLFHYYDKDFNNEADTPDNFQSRRPNTSFCFLDIRSPGLGDTAMYLCATSTLGQYGEQFFGPGTRLTVL.

This chain links TRBV19 with TRBJ2-5; the match to TRBD2 covers 11 bases. CDR3 length equals 17 residues. J gave up 3 bases and V 6 bases, and 12 bases lay outside the gene matches. Germline CDR1 is LNHDA and CDR2 is SQIVND (reference sequence). The CDR3 protein is CASSKRGLAGLKETQYF. The CDR3 DNA follows: TGTGCCAGTAGCAAACGCGGACTAGCGGGTCTCAAAGAGACCCAGTACTTC.

This clone was observed a handful of times. The chain couples TRBV27 to TRBJ1-2, with a possible D match to TRBD1 (6 bases). The CDR3 sequence is 12 residues long. Germline V gene sequence: CDR1 MNHEY, CDR2 SMNVEV (reference sequence). Trimming removed 11 bases from V and 8 bases from J, with 18 bases in between. Here the CDR3 DNA reads TGTGCCGTTCACCCCAGGGGAAAGGGCTACACCTTC. Protein sequence: CAVHPRGKGYTF.

This clone was seen only a few times. The chain is built from TRBV4-1 and TRBJ2-7; 8 positions match TRBD2. V was pared by 3 bases and J by 4 bases, with 11 bases of the junction left unmatched. The CDR3 contains 16 residues. CDR1 and CDR2 (germline): MGHRA, YSYEKL. The DNA of the CDR3 is TGCGCCAGCAGCCAGGCAACTAGCGGCAGGCGGTACGAGCAGTACTTC. Its translation is CASSQATSGRRYEQYF.

The chain has TRBV28 and TRBJ1-1; possible D gene TRBD1, 6 bases. CDR1 is MDHEN and CDR2 is SYDVKM in the germline V gene. CDR3 size: 15 residues. V lost 8 bases and J lost 0, with 16 bases in between. The CDR3 protein is CASDALDSVNTEAFF. In DNA, the CDR3 is TGTGCCAGCGATGCCTTGGACAGCGTGAACACTGAAGCTTTCTTT.

The chain has TRBV27 and TRBJ1-1, with D possibly matching TRBD1 (5 bases). Between the trimmed V and J ends, which lost 7 bases and 2 bases, there was a span of 17 bases. The germline CDR1 and CDR2 sequences are MNHEY and SMNVEV (reference sequence). The CDR3 is 15 amino acids. CDR3 sequence: CASTLGGAGNTEAFF. CDR3 DNA sequence: TGTGCCAGCACCCTGGGAGGGGCGGGAAACACTGAAGCTTTCTTT.

This clone was detected a few times. The rearrangement uses TRBV24-1 and TRBJ2-3; 8 bases agree with TRBD2. Per the germline V gene, CDR1 is KGHDR and CDR2 is SFDVKD. V lost 5 bases, J lost 4 bases, and 7 bases stayed unmatched. This CDR3 has 15 residues. CDR3 nucleotides: TGTGCCACCAGTGTTCCCCGGGAGGGCCCAGATACGCAGTATTTT. The encoded protein is CATSVPREGPDTQYF.

This chain joins TRBV23-1 and TRBJ2-4; D gene unclear. TRBV23-1 is known as an ORF, though its function is uncertain. Deletions cut 1 base from V and 2 bases from J, with 15 bases between. The length of the CDR3 is 17 residues. For the CDR3, the DNA is TGCGCCAGCAGTCAATTCGTCAGTCTCGTGTCCAAAAACATTCAGTACTTC. It codes for CASSQFVSLVSKNIQYF.

The chain combines TRBV5-4 with TRBJ1-4; TRBD1 agrees at 7 bases. CDR1 is SGHNT and CDR2 is YYREEE in the germline V gene (reference sequence). With V trimmed by 1 base and J by 7 bases, 4 bases remained unmatched. The CDR3 runs to 14 residues. Here the CDR3 reads CASSLTGAGEKLFF. The CDR3, as DNA: TGTGCCAGCAGCTTGACAGGGGCGGGTGAAAAACTGTTTTTT.

This chain uses TRBV7-2 with TRBJ2-7; the D is unclear. Germline V lookup: CDR1 SGHTA, CDR2 FQGNSA. The CDR3 has 11 amino acids. V lost 8 bases and J 4 bases, leaving 9 bases between the germline ends. CDR3: CASAYGYEQYF. As DNA, the CDR3 is TGTGCCAGCGCGTACGGGTACGAGCAGTACTTC.

The V gene is TRBV7-8, the J gene TRBJ1-5; 7 bases agree with TRBD1. This CDR3 is built from 15 residues. CDR1 and CDR2 from the germline V gene are SGHVS and FQNEAQ. The V gene end was trimmed by 1 base and the J gene end by 2 bases; junction bases not matched to a gene: 2. CDR3 in DNA: TGTGCCAGCAGCTTAGGACAGGGCCGCAATCAGCCCCAGCATTTT. It translates to CASSLGQGRNQPQHF.

This rearrangement joins TRBV5-6 to TRBJ2-1, with TRBD2 matching over 14 bases. Germline CDR1 and CDR2: SGHDT and YYEEEE. The CDR3 is 16 residues long. Trimming removed 3 bases from V and 7 bases from J; junction bases left unmatched: 6. The CDR3 protein is CASSWGLAGVTNEQFF. The DNA for the CDR3 is TGTGCCAGCAGCTGGGGACTAGCGGGAGTGACTAATGAGCAGTTCTTC.

The chain recombines TRBV7-3 with TRBJ2-7; 8 bases line up with TRBD2. Losses at the gene ends were 5 bases for V and 5 bases for J; bases not matched to a gene: 5. CDR3 length: 13 residues. Germline CDR1 is SGHTA and CDR2 is FQGTGA. CDR3: CASSAGTRDEQYF. In nucleotides, the CDR3 is TGTGCCAGCAGCGCCGGGACTAGGGACGAGCAGTACTTC.

The chain couples TRBV27 to TRBJ2-3; D may be TRBD2 (5 bases). V was cut by 3 bases and J by 6 bases, with 7 bases left in between. The CDR3 loop spans 12 amino acids. The V gene's germline CDR1 is MNHEY and CDR2 SMNVEV (reference sequence). CDR3 DNA: TGTGCCAGCAGTTTTACGGGGGATACGCAGTATTTT. It specifies CASSFTGDTQYF.